This T cell receptor (beta chain) was observed in a study of T cells after yellow fever vaccination. Study results and caveats: Contaminants from the bulk population, in the form of abundant clonotypes, could be found in FACS-sorted repertoires. Faster peaking, at day 5 versus 15, marked a secondary response that was weaker.

TCRdb ran MiXCR on the 5' RACE reads and lists one entry per CDR3 protein. The repertoire includes some 320,000 distinct CDR3 sequences, over 3.5% of them detected once, and roughly 21% sits in the top ten. Ten or more counts support this clonotype. The antigen is unknown. Germline values: CDR1 ENHRY, CDR2 SYGVKD. Between the trimmed V and J ends, which lost 3 bases and 13 bases, there was a span of 10 bases. There are 11 residues in the CDR3. The receptor was isolated from a man aged 18 to 30 who received the YFV17D yellow fever vaccine. The sequencing used PBMCs, collected 15 days after the yellow fever booster vaccination. This rearrangement joins TRBV10-3 to TRBJ1-3, with a tentative D call TRBD1 (6 bases). The DNA for the CDR3 is TGTGCCATCAGTGAAAGGACAGATATATATTTT. Its protein product is CAISERTDIYF.